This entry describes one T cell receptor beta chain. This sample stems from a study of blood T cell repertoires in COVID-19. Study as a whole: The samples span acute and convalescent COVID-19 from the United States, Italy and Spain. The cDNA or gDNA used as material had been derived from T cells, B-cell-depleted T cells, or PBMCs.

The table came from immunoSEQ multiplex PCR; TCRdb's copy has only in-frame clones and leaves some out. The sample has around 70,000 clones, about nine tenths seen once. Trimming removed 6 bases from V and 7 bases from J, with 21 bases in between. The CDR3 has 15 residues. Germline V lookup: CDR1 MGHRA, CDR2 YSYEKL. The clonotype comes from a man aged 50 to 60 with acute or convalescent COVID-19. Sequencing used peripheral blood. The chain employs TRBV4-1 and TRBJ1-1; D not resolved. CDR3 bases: TGCGCCAGCAGGCTAGAGGGCCAGGCTATGAGTGAAGCTTTCTTT. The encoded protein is CASRLEGQAMSEAFF.